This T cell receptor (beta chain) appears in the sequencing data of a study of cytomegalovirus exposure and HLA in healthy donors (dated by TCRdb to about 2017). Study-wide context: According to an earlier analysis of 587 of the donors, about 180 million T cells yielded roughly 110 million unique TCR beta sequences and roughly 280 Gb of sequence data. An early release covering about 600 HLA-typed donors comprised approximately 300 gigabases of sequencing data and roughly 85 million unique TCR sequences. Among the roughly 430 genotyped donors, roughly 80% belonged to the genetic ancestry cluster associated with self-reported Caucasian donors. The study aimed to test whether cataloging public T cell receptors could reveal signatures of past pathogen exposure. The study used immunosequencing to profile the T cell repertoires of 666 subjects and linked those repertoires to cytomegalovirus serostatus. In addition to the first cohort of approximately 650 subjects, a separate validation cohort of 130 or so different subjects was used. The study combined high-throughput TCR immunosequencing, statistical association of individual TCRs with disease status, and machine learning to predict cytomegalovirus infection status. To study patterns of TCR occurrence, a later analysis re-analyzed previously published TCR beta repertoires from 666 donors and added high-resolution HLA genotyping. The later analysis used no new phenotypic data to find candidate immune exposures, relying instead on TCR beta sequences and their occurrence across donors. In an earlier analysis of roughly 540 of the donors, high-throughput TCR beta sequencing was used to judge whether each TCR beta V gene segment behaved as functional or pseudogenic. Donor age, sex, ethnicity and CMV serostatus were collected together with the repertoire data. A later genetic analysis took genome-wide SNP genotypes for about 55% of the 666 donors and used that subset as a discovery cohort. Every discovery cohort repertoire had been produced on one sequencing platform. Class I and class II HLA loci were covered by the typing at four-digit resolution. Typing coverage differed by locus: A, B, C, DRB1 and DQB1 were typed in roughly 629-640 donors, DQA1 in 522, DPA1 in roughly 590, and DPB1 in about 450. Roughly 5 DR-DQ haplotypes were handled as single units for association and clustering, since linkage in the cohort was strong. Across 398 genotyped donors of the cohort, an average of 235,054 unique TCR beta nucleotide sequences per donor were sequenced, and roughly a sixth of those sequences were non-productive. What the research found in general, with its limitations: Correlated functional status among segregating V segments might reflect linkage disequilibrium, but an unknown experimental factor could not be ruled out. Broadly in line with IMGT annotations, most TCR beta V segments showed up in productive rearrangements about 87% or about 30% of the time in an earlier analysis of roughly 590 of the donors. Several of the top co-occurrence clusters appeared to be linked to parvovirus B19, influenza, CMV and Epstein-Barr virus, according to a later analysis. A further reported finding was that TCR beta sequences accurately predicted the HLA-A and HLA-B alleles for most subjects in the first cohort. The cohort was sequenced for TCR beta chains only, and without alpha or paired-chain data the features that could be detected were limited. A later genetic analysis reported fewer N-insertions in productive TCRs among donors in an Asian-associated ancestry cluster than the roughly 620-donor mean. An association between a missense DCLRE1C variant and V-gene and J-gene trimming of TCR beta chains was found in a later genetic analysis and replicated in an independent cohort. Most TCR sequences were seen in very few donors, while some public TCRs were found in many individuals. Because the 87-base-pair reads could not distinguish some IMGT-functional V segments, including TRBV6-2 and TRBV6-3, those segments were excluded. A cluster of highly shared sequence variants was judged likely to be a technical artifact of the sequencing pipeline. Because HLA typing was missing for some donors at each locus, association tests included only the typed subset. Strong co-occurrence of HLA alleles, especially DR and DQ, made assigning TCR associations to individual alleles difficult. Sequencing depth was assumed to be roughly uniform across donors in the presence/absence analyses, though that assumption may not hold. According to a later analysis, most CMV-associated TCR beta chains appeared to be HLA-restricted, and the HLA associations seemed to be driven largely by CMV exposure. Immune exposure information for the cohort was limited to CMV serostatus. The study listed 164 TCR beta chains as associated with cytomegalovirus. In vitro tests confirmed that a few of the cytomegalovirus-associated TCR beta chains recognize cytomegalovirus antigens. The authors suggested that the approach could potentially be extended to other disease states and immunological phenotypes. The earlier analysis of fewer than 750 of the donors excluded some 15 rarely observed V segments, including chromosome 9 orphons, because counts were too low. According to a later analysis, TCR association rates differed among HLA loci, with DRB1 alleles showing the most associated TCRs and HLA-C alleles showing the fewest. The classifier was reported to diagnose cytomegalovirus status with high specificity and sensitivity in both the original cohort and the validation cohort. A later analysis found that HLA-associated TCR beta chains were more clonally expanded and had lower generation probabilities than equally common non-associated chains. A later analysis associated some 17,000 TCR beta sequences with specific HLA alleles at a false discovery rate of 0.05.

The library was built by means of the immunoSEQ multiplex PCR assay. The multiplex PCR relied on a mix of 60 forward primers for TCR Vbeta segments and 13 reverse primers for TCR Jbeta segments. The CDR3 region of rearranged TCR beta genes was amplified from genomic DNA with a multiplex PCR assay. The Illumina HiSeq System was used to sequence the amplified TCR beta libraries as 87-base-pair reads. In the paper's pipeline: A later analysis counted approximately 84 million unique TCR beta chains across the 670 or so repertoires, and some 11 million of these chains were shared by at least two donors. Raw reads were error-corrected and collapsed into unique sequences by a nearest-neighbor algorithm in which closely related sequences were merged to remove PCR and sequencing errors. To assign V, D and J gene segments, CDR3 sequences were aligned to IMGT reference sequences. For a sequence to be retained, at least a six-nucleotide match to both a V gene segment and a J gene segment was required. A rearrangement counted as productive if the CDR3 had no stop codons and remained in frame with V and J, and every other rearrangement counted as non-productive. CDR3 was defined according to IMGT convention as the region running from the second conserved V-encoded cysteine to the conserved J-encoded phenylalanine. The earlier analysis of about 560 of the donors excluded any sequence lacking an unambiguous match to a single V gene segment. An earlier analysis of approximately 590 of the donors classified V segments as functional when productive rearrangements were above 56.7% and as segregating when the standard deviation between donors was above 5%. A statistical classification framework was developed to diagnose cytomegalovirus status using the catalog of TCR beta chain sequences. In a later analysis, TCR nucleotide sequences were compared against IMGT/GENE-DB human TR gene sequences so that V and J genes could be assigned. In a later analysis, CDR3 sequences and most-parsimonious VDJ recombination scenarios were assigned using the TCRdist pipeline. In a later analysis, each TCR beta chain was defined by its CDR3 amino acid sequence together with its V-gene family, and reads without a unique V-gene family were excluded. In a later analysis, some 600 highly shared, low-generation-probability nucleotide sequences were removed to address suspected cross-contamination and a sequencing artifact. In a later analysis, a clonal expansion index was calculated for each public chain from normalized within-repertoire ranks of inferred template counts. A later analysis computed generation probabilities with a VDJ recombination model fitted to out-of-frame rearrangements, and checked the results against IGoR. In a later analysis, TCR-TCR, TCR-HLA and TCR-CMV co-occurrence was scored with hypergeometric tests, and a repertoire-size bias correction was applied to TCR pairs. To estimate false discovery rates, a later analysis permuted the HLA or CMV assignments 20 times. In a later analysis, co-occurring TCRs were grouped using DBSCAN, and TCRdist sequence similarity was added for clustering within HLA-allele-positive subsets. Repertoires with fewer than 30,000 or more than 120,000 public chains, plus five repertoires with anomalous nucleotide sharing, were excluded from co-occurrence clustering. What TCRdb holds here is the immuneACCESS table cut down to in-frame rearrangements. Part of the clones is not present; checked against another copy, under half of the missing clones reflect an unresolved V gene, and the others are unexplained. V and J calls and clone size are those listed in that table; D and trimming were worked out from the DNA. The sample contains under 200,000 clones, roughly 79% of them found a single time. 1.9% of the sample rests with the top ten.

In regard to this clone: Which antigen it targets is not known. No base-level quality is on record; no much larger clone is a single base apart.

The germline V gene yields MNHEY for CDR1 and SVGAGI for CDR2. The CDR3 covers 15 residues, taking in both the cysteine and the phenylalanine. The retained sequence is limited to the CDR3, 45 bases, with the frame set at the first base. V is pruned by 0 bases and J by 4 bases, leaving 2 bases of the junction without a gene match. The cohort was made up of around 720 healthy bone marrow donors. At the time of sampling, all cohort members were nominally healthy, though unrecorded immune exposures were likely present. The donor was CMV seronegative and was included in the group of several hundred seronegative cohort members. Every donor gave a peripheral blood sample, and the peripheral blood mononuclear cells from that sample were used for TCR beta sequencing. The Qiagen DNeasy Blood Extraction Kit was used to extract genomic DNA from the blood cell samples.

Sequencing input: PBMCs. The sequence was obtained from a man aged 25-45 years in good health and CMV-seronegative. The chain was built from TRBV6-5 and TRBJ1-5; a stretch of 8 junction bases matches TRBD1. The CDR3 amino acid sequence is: CASSYSQGANQPQHF. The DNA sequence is TGTGCCAGCAGTTACTCGCAGGGGGCTAATCAGCCCCAGCATTTT.